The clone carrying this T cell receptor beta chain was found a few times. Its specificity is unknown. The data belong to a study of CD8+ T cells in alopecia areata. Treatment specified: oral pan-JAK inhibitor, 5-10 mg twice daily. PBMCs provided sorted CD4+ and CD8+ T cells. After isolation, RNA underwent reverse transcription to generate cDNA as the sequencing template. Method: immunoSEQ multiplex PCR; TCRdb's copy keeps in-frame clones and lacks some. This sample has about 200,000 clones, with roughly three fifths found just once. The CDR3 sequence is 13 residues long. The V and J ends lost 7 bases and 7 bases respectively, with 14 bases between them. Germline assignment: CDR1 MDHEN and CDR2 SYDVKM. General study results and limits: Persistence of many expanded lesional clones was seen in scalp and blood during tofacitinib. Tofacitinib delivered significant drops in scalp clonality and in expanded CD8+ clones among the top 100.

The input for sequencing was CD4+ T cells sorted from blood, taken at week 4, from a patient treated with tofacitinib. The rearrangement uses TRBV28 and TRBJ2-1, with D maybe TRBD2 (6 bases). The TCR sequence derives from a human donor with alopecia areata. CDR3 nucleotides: TGTGCCAGCAATTCGGGACTGGGGAATGAGCAGTTCTTC. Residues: CASNSGLGNEQFF.